These T cell receptor beta chains were read from a single sample in a study of T cells in Graves' hyperthyroidism and ophthalmopathy. TCRdb used MiXCR to reprocess the multiplex PCR reads, holding one entry per CDR3 protein. The data show approximately 400,000 distinct CDR3 sequences, with 15% to 20% seen just once and 3.7% held by the top ten. Input material: blood. Source of these receptors: a woman younger than 30 with Graves' hyperthyroidism. The CDR3 runs from the conserved cysteine through the conserved F or W. D genes are given only for firm matches. Clone sizes are given selectively: once, few, many, or a class where the clone is expanded.

clone_size,j_call,d_call,v_call,cdr3_nt,cdr3_aa
few,TRBJ2-5,NA,TRBV5-1,TGCGCCTGCACCGAACAAGAGACCCAGTACTTC,CACTEQETQYF
many,TRBJ1-5,TRBD1,TRBV12-3/TRBV12-4,TGTGCCAGCAGTCCGCGGGGTAAACAGGGGAGGGACCAGCCCCAGCATTTT,CASSPRGKQGRDQPQHF
many,TRBJ1-1,TRBD1,TRBV29-1,TGCAGCGTGGTTAACAGGGGGCGACGTCCGAACACTGAAGCTTTCTTT,CSVVNRGRRPNTEAFF
many,TRBJ2-7,NA,TRBV30,TGTGCCTGGAACAGGGCCCACGAGCAGTACTTC,CAWNRAHEQYF
many,TRBJ2-7,TRBD2,TRBV12-3/TRBV12-4,TGTGCCAGCAGTCCCTACCTAGCGGGGGTCTACGAGCAGTACTTC,CASSPYLAGVYEQYF
NA,TRBJ1-1,NA,TRBV6-5,TGTGCCAGCAGTTACCACGGACAGATGAACACTGAAGCTTTCTTT,CASSYHGQMNTEAFF
many,TRBJ2-7,NA,TRBV7-9,TGTGCCAGCAGTCTCGTGGGTAGCTCCTACGAGCAGTACTTC,CASSLVGSSYEQYF
NA,TRBJ2-5,NA,TRBV5-1,TGCGCCATCAGCTTTTTAGAGACCCAGTACTTC,CAISFLETQYF
few,TRBJ1-1,NA,TRBV11-1,TGTGCCAGCAGTTCATGGGGGACTGAAGCTTTCTTT,CASSSWGTEAFF
many,TRBJ2-7,NA,TRBV20-1,TGCAGTGCTAGAGATCGTCTCCACGAGCAGTACTTC,CSARDRLHEQYF
many,TRBJ1-2,NA,TRBV6-5,TGTGCCAGCAGTTACTGGGGAGACGGCTACACCTTC,CASSYWGDGYTF
many,TRBJ1-2,NA,TRBV3-1,TGTGCCAGCAGCCAAGAGCCCCAGGGCTACACCTTC,CASSQEPQGYTF
NA,TRBJ1-1,NA,TRBV6-1,TGTGCCAGCAGGCCTTGGACAACAGAAGCTTTCTTT,CASRPWTTEAFF
NA,TRBJ1-2,NA,TRBV7-2,TGTGCCAGCAGCCCCGGGGGGGGGCACTATGGCTACACCTTC,CASSPGGGHYGYTF
many,TRBJ2-7,NA,TRBV9,TGTGCCAGCAGCGAAGGTTGGGACGGGACCTACGAGCAGTACTTC,CASSEGWDGTYEQYF
NA,TRBJ1-2,NA,TRBV12-3/TRBV12-4,TGTGCCAGCAGTTTAAGTGAGAACTATGGCTACACCTTC,CASSLSENYGYTF